This T cell receptor beta chain was sequenced for a study of blood T cell repertoires in COVID-19. Study context: COVID-19 samples collected from the United States, Italy and Spain covered acute and convalescent phases. PBMCs, B-cell-depleted T cells, or T cells were the source of the cDNA or gDNA that made up the material.

The V gene's germline CDR1 is MNHEY and CDR2 SVGEGT. The CDR3 consists of 12 residues. V gave up 5 bases and J gave up 10 bases, with 11 bases separating them. In the original analysis: Using reference gene primer amplification, nucleated cell counts were estimated. Produced via immunoSEQ multiplex PCR; TCRdb's table is partial and in-frame only. The V and J calls and clone size were taken over from that table, and D and trimming were inferred from the DNA. The repertoire holds approximately 110,000 clones, with roughly 85% as singletons. Sequences were obtained from peripheral blood. The source is a human donor in a cohort sampled during active COVID-19. The chain links TRBV6-2 or TRBV6-3 to TRBJ2-2; D is undetermined. CDR3 DNA sequence: TGTGCCAGCAGTCCCCTACCTGCGGAGCTGTTTTTT. This sequence encodes CASSPLPAELFF.